This T cell receptor beta chain was identified during a study of shared clonotypes between healthy human individuals. Overall study context: Serving as donors were a couple of women and a few men, whose ages spanned 18 to 49. The study, taken as a whole, reports: Generally, estimated richness proved larger in naive subsets than it did in memory subsets.

The donor population consisted of healthy HIV-negative adults with no recent acute infections or vaccinations. With V trimmed by 6 bases and J by 1 base, 2 bases remained unmatched. The germline CDR1 and CDR2 sequences are MNHEY and SMNVEV (reference sequence). This CDR3 region has 14 residues. A remark on this clone: The antigen remains undetermined.

Produced via immunoSEQ multiplex PCR; TCRdb's table is partial and in-frame only. This table has roughly 1,500,000 clones, 98% appearing once. This TCR derives from a man aged 30 to 39 in good health. V gene TRBV27 combines with J gene TRBJ2-2, with TRBD2 identical over 7 bases. Sequencing was performed on naive CD4+ T cells sorted from blood. Subset indicated: CD45RA+ positively selected. The CDR3 spells CASRRGLNTGELFF. The CDR3 region has the DNA TGTGCCAGCAGGCGGGGGTTGAACACCGGGGAGCTGTTTTTT.